Below, one T cell receptor beta chain is given with its context. Its antigen is unknown. No much larger clone is present one base from it, and per-base qualities are unavailable. The sample belongs to a study of blood T cell repertoires in COVID-19 (dated by TCRdb to 2020 to 2021). General notes on the study: Samples from collaborators originated in the United States, Italy and Spain and spanned both the acute and convalescent phases of COVID-19. The prospective study material was composed of cDNA or gDNA derived from T cells, B-cell-depleted T cells, or PBMCs. Deeply sampled blood TCRbeta repertoires from subjects exposed to, actively infected with, or recovered from COVID-19 were included in the dataset. The repertoires were released in a freely available public database meant as a resource for research on the immune response to SARS-CoV-2. The samples were drawn from two sources: the first 160 participants of the ongoing ImmuneRACE study, and 1,200 or so subjects contributed by 6 global collaborators. The sample metadata nearly always contained a de-identified subject ID, COVID-19 status, age in years and sex. Where available, HLA class I and class II types were obtained from metadata supplied by the sample provider rather than from assay-based typing. Overall results and qualifications from the work: How much clinical and demographic metadata was included differed by source and by participant, and the metadata was provided uncurated.

One collaborating source in Seattle enrolled patients during active infection and followed them longitudinally through the course of disease. Each collaborating institution followed its own protocols to collect whole blood in K2EDTA tubes. For TCRbeta analysis, collaborators shipped samples as frozen whole blood, isolated PBMCs, or DNA extracted from either of those sample types. The immunoSEQ Assay, a bias-controlled multiplex PCR, was used to amplify TCRbeta CDR3 regions from genomic DNA. Concerning the study's data processing: The number of nucleated cells in each sample was estimated from the amplification of reference gene primers within the assay. To quantify the absolute abundance of each unique TCRbeta CDR3 rearrangement, sequence reads were collapsed and filtered. For each sample, productive Simpson clonality was calculated by taking the square root of Simpson's diversity index across productive rearrangements. Sourced from immuneACCESS, this table was stored by TCRdb with only in-frame sequences that have V and J called. A share of the clones is absent; for the studies checked, an unresolved V gene accounts for under half, and the remainder has no known explanation. V and J calls plus clone size are reproduced from that table; the DNA served to infer D and trimming. The sample table lists fewer than 250,000 clones, more than 85% of them with a count of one. 0.82% of the sample belongs to the ten largest clones.

Relative to germline, V is missing 4 bases and J is missing 5 bases, with 10 bases of the junction outside any gene match. The CDR3 covers 16 residues, taking in both the cysteine and the phenylalanine. The kept DNA is CDR3 alone, 48 bases in frame from the first base. The germline V gene encodes CDR1 SGHDN and CDR2 FVKESK. The chain links TRBV14 with TRBJ2-5, with 10 junctional bases fitting TRBD2. This sequence originates from a man in his fifties or sixties with COVID-19, enrolled during active disease. The sequenced material came from peripheral blood. The nucleotide sequence is given as TGTGCCAGCAGCCCTAGGACTAGCGGATACAGGGAGACCCAGTACTTC. Translated, this is CASSPRTSGYRETQYF.